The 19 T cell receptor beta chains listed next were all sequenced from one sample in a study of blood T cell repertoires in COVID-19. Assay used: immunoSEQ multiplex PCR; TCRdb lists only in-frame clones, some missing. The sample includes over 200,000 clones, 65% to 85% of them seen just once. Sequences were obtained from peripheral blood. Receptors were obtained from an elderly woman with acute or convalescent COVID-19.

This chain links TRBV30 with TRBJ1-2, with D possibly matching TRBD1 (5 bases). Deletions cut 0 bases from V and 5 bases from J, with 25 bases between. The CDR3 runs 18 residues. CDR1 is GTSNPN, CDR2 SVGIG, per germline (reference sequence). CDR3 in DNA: TGTGCCTGGAGTGTACCCCGACAGCAGACTCTATTGAATTATGGCTACACCTTC. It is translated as CAWSVPRQQTLLNYGYTF.

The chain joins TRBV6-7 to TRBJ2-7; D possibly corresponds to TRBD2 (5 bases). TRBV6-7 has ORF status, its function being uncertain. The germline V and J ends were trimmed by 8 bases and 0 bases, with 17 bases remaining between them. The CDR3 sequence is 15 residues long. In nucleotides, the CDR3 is TGTGCCAGCGGGAGACCTCAGAAGAACTCCTACGAGCAGTACTTC. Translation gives CASGRPQKNSYEQYF.

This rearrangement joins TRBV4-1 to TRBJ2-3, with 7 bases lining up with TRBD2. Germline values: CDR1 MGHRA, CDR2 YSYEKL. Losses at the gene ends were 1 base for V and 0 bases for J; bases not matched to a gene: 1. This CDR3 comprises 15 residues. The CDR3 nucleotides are TGCGCCAGCAGCCAAGGGCGGGGGAGCACAGATACGCAGTATTTT. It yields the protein CASSQGRGSTDTQYF.

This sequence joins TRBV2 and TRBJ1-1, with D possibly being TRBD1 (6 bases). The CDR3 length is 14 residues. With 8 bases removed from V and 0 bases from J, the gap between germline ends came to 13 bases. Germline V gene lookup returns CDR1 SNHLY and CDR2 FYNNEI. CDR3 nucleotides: TGTGCCAGCGGTAGACAGGCGGTGAACACTGAAGCTTTCTTT. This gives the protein CASGRQAVNTEAFF.

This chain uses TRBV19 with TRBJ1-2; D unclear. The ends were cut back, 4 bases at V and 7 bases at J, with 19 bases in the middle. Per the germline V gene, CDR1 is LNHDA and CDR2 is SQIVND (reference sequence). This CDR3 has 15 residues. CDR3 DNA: TGTGCCAGTAGTACCCTCGGGGTGTGGTTGGGTGGCTACACCTTC. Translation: CASSTLGVWLGGYTF.

CDR3 region: CASRAQGGGNEKLFF. CDR3 nucleotides: TGTGCCAGCAGGGCCCAGGGAGGGGGGAATGAAAAACTGTTTTTT. The genes are TRBV6-5 and TRBJ1-4, with D tentatively TRBD1 (6 bases). The V gene lost 6 bases and the J gene lost 5 bases, with 16 bases spanning the gap. From germline, CDR1 is MNHEY and CDR2 SVGAGI. The CDR3 contains 15 residues.

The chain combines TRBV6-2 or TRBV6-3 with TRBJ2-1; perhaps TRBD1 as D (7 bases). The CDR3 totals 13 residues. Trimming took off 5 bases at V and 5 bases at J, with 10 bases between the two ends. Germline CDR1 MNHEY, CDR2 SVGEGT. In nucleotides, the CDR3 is TGTGCCAGCAGTCAGGGGGGACACAATGAGCAGTTCTTC. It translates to CASSQGGHNEQFF.

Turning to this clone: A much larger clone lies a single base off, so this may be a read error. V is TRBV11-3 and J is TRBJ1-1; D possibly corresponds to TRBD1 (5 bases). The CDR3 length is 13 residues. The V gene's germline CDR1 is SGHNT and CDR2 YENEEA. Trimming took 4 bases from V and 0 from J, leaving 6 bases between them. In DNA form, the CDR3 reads TGTGCCAGCAGCTCGACAGTGAACACTGAAGCTTTCTTT. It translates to CASSSTVNTEAFF.

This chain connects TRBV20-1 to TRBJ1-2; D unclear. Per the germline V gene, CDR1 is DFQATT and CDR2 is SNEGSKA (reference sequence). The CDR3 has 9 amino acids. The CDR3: CRLAIGYTF. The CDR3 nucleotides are TGCAGGCTAGCCATTGGCTACACCTTC.

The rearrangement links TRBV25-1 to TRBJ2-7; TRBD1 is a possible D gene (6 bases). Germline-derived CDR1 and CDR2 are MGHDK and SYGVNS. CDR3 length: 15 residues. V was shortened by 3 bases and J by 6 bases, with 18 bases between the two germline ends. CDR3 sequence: CASSDSGAISGEQYF. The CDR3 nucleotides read TGTGCCAGCAGTGATTCAGGGGCGATTTCGGGCGAGCAGTACTTC.

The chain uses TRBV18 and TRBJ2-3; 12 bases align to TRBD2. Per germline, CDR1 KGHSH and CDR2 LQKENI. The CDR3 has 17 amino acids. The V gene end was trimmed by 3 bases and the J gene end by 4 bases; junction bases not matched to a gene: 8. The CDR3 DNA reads TGTGCCAGCTCACCTGCTAGCGGGGGGGCCGGAGCAGATACGCAGTATTTT. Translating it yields CASSPASGGAGADTQYF.

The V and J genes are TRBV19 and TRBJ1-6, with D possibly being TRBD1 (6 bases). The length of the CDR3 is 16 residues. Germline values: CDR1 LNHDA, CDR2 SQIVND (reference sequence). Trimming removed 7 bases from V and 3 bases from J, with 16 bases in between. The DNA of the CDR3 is TGTGCCAGTAATGACAGGACGAACAACTATAATTCACCCCTCCACTTT. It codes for CASNDRTNNYNSPLHF.

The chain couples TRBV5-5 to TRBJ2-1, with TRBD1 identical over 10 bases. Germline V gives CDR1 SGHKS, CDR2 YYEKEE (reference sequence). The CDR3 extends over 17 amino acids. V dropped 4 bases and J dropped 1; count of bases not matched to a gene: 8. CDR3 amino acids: CASSLGDRGRSYNEQFF. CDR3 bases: TGTGCCAGCAGCCTAGGGGACAGGGGACGTTCCTACAATGAGCAGTTCTTC. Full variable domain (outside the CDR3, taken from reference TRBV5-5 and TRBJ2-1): DAGVTQSPTHLIKTRGQQVTLRCSPISGHKSVSWYQQVLGQGPQFIFQYYEKEERGRGNFPDRFSARQFPNYSSELNVNALLLGDSALYLCASSLGDRGRSYNEQFFGPGTRLTVL.

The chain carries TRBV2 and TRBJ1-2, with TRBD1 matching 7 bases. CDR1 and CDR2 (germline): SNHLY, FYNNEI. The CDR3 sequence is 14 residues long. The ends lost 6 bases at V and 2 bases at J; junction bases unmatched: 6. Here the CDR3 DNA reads TGTGCCAGCAGCGGCGGGACAGCCAACTATGGCTACACCTTC. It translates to CASSGGTANYGYTF. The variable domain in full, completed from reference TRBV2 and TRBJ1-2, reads EPEVTQTPSHQVTQMGQEVILRCVPISNHLYFYWYRQILGQKVEFLVSFYNNEISEKSEIFDDQFSVERPDGSNFTLKIRSTKLEDSAMYFCASSGGTANYGYTFGSGTRLTVV.

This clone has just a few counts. The CDR3 region has the DNA TGTGCCACCTCAACAGGGGAAGCTGGCTACACCTTC. This gives the protein CATSTGEAGYTF. The chain links TRBV6-5 to TRBJ1-2; 7 bases are shared with TRBD1. V shed 10 bases, J shed 7 bases, and the junction held 9 bases outside the gene matches. Germline V gene sequence: CDR1 MNHEY, CDR2 SVGAGI. There are 12 residues in the CDR3.

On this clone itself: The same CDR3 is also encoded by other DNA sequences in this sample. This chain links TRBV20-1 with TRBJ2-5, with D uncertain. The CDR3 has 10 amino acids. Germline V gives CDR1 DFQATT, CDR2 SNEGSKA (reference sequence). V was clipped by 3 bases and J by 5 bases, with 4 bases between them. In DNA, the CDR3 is TGCAGTGCTAGGAGGGAGACCCAGTACTTC. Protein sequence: CSARRETQYF.

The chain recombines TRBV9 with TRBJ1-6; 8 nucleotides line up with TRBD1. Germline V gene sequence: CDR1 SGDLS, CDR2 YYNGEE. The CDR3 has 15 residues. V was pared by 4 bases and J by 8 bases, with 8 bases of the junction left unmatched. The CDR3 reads CASSLSTGVDSPLHF. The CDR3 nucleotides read TGTGCCAGCAGCTTGTCGACAGGGGTGGATTCACCCCTCCACTTT.

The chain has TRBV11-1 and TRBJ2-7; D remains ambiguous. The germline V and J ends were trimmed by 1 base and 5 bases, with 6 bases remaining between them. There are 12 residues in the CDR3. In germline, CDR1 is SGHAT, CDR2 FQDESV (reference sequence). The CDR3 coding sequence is TGTGCCAGCAGCTTAGATGGAGACGAGCAGTACTTC. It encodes CASSLDGDEQYF.

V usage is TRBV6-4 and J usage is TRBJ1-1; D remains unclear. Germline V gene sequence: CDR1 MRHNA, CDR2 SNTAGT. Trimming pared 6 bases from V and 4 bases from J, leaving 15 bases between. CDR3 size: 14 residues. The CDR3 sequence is CASRESGVGTEAFF. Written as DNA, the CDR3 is TGTGCCAGCAGGGAAAGCGGGGTGGGCACTGAAGCTTTCTTT.